These 6 T cell receptor beta chains came from one sample sequenced in a study of shared clonotypes between healthy human individuals. Some clones are missing from TCRdb's copy, which holds only in-frame ones; the method was immunoSEQ multiplex PCR. The sample gives roughly 2.4 million clones, approximately 94% of which show up once; 0.1% to 0.15% is in the top ten. Sequenced input: naive CD4+ T cells sorted from blood. Subset defined: CD45RA+ positively selected. Receptors originate from a man aged 18 to 29 in good health.

This chain links TRBV6-6 with TRBJ1-1; weak D call: TRBD1 (5 bases). Deletions cut 6 bases from V and 6 bases from J, with 23 bases between. The germline gives CDR1 MNHNY, CDR2 SVGAGI (reference sequence). The CDR3 runs to 16 residues. The CDR3 loop reads CASSNLPDVRGAEAFF. In DNA, the CDR3 is TGTGCCAGCAGCAACCTCCCGGACGTCCGGGGGGCTGAAGCTTTCTTT.

The chain recombines TRBV21-1 with TRBJ1-5. TRBV21-1 is assigned pseudogene status. The CDR3 sequence is 19 residues long. CDR3 amino acids: CASSKALLRRVLASQPQHF. DNA for the CDR3: TGTGCCAGCAGCAAAGCGCTTTTAAGAAGGGTATTGGCGAGTCAGCCCCAGCATTTT.

The gene calls are TRBV7-3 and TRBJ1-2; D remains ambiguous. Per germline, CDR1 SGHTA and CDR2 FQGTGA. CDR3 size: 13 residues. Trimming stripped 4 bases from V and 4 bases from J, with 10 bases between. As DNA, the CDR3 is TGTGCCAGCAGCTCCGGACGGGGCTATGGCTACACCTTC. Its translation: CASSSGRGYGYTF.

The V and J genes are TRBV5-1 and TRBJ2-3, with a weak D call TRBD1 (6 bases). V dropped 7 bases and J dropped 3 bases, with 18 bases sitting between them. This CDR3 is 15 amino acids long. CDR1 and CDR2 (germline): SGHRS, YFSETQ. The CDR3 bases are TGCGCCAGCCGTGACGGCCAGGGGATTACAGATACGCAGTATTTT. This codes for CASRDGQGITDTQYF.

The V and J genes are TRBV7-9 and TRBJ2-7; D perhaps matches TRBD1 (6 bases). This CDR3 is 16 amino acids long. V was clipped by 4 bases and J by 1 base, with 17 bases between them. Looked up from germline, CDR1 is SEHNR and CDR2 is FQNEAQ (reference sequence). CDR3 loop: CASSSQDRTASYEQYF. CDR3 nucleotide sequence: TGTGCCAGCAGCTCTCAAGACCGGACAGCTTCCTACGAGCAGTACTTC.

The chain recombines TRBV30 with TRBJ1-2, with TRBD1 matching over 7 bases. The CDR3 length is 11 residues. V lost 8 bases to trimming and J lost 7 bases; unmatched junction nucleotides: 7. Germline loops: CDR1 GTSNPN, CDR2 SVGIG (reference sequence). The CDR3 nucleotides are TGTGCCGTTAAGGGGGCCGGTGGCTACACCTTC. Its translation is CAVKGAGGYTF.